These 30 T cell receptor beta chains originate from one sample sequenced in a study of PD-1 blockade in classical Hodgkin lymphoma. Time point reported: newly diagnosed, previously untreated cHL patient sample. Using magnetic negative selection, the CD4+ T cells were separated out of thawed PBMCs. This table comes from immunoSEQ multiplex PCR, and its TCRdb copy is limited to in-frame clones, with some not included. Of more than 25,000 clones in the sample, around 90% were seen once. Sequencing was performed on CD4+ T cells from blood. The origin of the receptors is a human donor with classical Hodgkin lymphoma.

A note on this clone: The junction differs from germline at one of its ends, possibly a read error. This CDR3 is also generated by other DNA sequences in the sample. J is TRBJ1-5 and V is TRBV28, with D possibly being TRBD1 (6 bases). The CDR3 contains 14 residues. CDR1 is MDHEN, CDR2 SYDVKM, per germline. CDR3 bases: TGTGCCAGCAGAAAAGGGGGATTGGGTCAGCCCCAACATTTT. Its translation: CASRKGGLGQPQHF.

The V gene is TRBV6-6, the J gene TRBJ2-3, with D possibly matching TRBD1 (6 bases). Germline assignment: CDR1 MNHNY and CDR2 SVGAGI (reference sequence). V was clipped by 6 bases and J by 3 bases, with 13 bases between them. The CDR3 extends over 14 amino acids. For the CDR3, the DNA is TGTGCCAGCAGCACAGGGATCTTGACAGATACGCAGTATTTT. This gives the protein CASSTGILTDTQYF.

The CDR3 coding sequence is TGTGCCAGCAGGAAAAGACGGGGGGTCGGCTACGAGCAGTACTTC. Amino acid sequence: CASRKRRGVGYEQYF. The rearrangement links TRBV6-6 to TRBJ2-7; 7 bases align to TRBD2. The CDR3 spans 15 residues. Germline V gives CDR1 MNHNY, CDR2 SVGAGI (reference sequence). The junction had 11 bases not matched to a gene; V was cut back by 6 bases and J by 3 bases.

Comments on this clone: The junction shows a germline mismatch at one end, possibly a read error. V gene TRBV4-3 combines with J gene TRBJ2-7; 8 bases line up with TRBD1. In germline, CDR1 is LGHNA, CDR2 YSLEER. The CDR3 spans 15 residues. The chain's CDR3 is CASSQARTGLNEQCF. Written as DNA, the CDR3 is TGCGCCAGCAGCCAAGCAAGGACAGGGTTGAACGAGCAGTGCTTC.

V and J are TRBV18 and TRBJ2-5; 14 nucleotides match TRBD2. The closer fit of TRBJ2-7 to the DNA end suggests the J call may be wrong. The CDR3 spans 15 residues. Germline CDR1 and CDR2: KGHSH and LQKENI. In nucleotides, the CDR3 is TGTGCCAGCTCGAAAGGGACTAGCGGGAGCTACGAGCAGTACTTC. Translating gives CASSKGTSGSYEQYF.

The chain joins TRBV10-3 to TRBJ2-1, with 14 bases matching TRBD2. V was pared by 10 bases and J by 9 bases, with 11 bases of the junction left unmatched. The germline CDR1 and CDR2 sequences are ENHRY and SYGVKD. The CDR3 extends over 15 amino acids. The CDR3 here is CATLTSGRAGSEQFF. The CDR3 nucleotides read TGTGCCACACTGACTAGCGGGAGGGCCGGGAGTGAGCAGTTCTTC.

This sequence joins TRBV28 and TRBJ2-3, with 10 bases fitting TRBD2. The CDR3 covers 13 residues. Losses at the gene ends were 10 bases for V and 7 bases for J; bases not matched to a gene: 8. The V gene's germline CDR1 is MDHEN and CDR2 SYDVKM. CDR3 nucleotides: TGTGCCACCCACGGTAGCGGGAGGAATACGCAGTATTTT. This encodes CATHGSGRNTQYF. Full variable domain (rest looked up from reference TRBV28 and TRBJ2-3): DVKVTQSSRYLVKRTGEKVFLECVQDMDHENMFWYRQDPGLGLRLIYFSYDVKMKEKGDIPEGYSVSREKKERFSLILESASTNQTSMYLCATHGSGRNTQYFGPGTRLTVL.

This chain joins TRBV4-1 and TRBJ2-3; no clear D. Trimming took off 5 bases at V and 0 bases at J, with 15 bases between the two ends. The CDR3 runs 16 residues. Germline CDR1 is MGHRA and CDR2 is YSYEKL. This CDR3 is CASSLASTPSTDTQYF. CDR3 bases: TGCGCCAGCAGCTTGGCCAGCACCCCTAGCACAGATACGCAGTATTTT.

This chain connects TRBV5-4 to TRBJ2-2; unclear D gene. The CDR3 runs to 13 residues. The germline gives CDR1 SGHNT, CDR2 YYREEE (reference sequence). Trimming removed 4 bases from V and 5 bases from J, with 9 bases in between. The CDR3 is CASSPRPTGELFF. The CDR3 coding sequence is TGTGCCAGCAGCCCTAGACCGACCGGGGAGCTGTTTTTT.

This chain links TRBV5-4 with TRBJ2-3, with 8 bases aligning to TRBD2. Trimming removed 5 bases from V and 2 bases from J; junction bases left unmatched: 4. The germline V gene encodes CDR1 SGHNT and CDR2 YYREEE (reference sequence). This CDR3 is 14 amino acids long. The CDR3 DNA follows: TGTGCCAGCAGTCTTAGCGGGAACACAGATACGCAGTATTTT. Protein: CASSLSGNTDTQYF.

The V and J genes are TRBV28 and TRBJ2-7; D remains ambiguous. The germline CDR1 and CDR2 sequences are MDHEN and SYDVKM. The CDR3 runs to 10 residues. The ends were cut back, 1 base at V and 5 bases at J, with 0 bases in the middle. As DNA, the CDR3 is TGTGCCAGCAGTTTATACGAGCAGTACTTC. Translated: CASSLYEQYF.

Note on this clone: Germline is not matched at one junction end, which may reflect a read error. DNA for the CDR3: TGTGCCAGCAGTTTTTATTACGGGCCTGGGGACTTC. Encoded protein: CASSFYYGPGDF. This chain links TRBV28 with TRBJ2-5, with D unclear. The CDR3 contains 12 residues. The V gene's germline CDR1 is MDHEN and CDR2 SYDVKM. Supplemented by reference TRBV28 and TRBJ2-5, the full variable domain reads DVKVTQSSRYLVKRTGEKVFLECVQDMDHENMFWYRQDPGLGLRLIYFSYDVKMKEKGDIPEGYSVSREKKERFSLILESASTNQTSMYLCASSFYYGPGDFGPGTRLLVL.

This sequence joins TRBV9 and TRBJ2-1; 7 positions match TRBD2. The V segment lost 0 bases and the J segment 7 bases; nucleotides outside the gene matches: 7. The CDR3 length is 15 residues. Germline V gives CDR1 SGDLS, CDR2 YYNGEE. In DNA, the CDR3 is TGTGCCAGCAGCGTAGAGGGGAGGGCCAGAAATGAGCAGTTCTTC. Encoded protein: CASSVEGRARNEQFF. The entire variable domain, with the rest obtained from reference TRBV9 and TRBJ2-1, is as follows: DSGVTQTPKHLITATGQRVTLRCSPRSGDLSVYWYQQSLDQGLQFLIQYYNGEERAKGNILERFSAQQFPDLHSELNLSSLELGDSALYFCASSVEGRARNEQFFGPGTRLTVL.

This clone came up once. The V call is TRBV7-2, the J call TRBJ1-2, with D maybe TRBD1 (5 bases). V was shortened by 1 base and J by 4 bases, with 10 bases between the two germline ends. The CDR3 totals 14 residues. The germline V gene has CDR1 SGHTA and CDR2 FQGNSA. The CDR3 DNA follows: TGTGCCAGCAGCTTAGGTCAGGGATCCTATGGCTACACCTTC. Residues: CASSLGQGSYGYTF. Full variable domain (rest looked up from reference TRBV7-2 and TRBJ1-2): GAGVSQSPSNKVTEKGKDVELRCDPISGHTALYWYRQSLGQGLEFLIYFQGNSAPDKSGLPSDRFSAERTGGSVSTLTIQRTQQEDSAVYLCASSLGQGSYGYTFGSGTRLTVV.

The chain joins TRBV19 to TRBJ1-1, with 8 bases lining up with TRBD1. This CDR3 region has 16 residues. The germline V gene has CDR1 LNHDA and CDR2 SQIVND (reference sequence). The V segment lost 7 bases and the J segment 0 bases; nucleotides outside the gene matches: 10. The CDR3 nucleotides read TGTGCCAGTACCCAACTTCGGACAGGGCTGAACACTGAAGCTTTCTTT. Protein: CASTQLRTGLNTEAFF.

The chain carries TRBV7-9 and TRBJ2-1; the match to TRBD2 covers 11 bases. The CDR3 extends over 15 amino acids. The V gene end was trimmed by 6 bases and the J gene end by 9 bases; junction bases not matched to a gene: 10. CDR1 is SEHNR and CDR2 is FQNEAQ in the germline V gene (reference sequence). CDR3 sequence: CASRFSGRVGLEQFF. For the CDR3, the DNA is TGTGCCAGCAGATTTAGCGGGAGGGTTGGTCTTGAGCAGTTCTTC.

The J gene is TRBJ2-7, the V gene TRBV11-2; D uncertain. CDR1 SGHAT and CDR2 FQNNGV come from the germline V gene. The CDR3 length is 14 residues. Trimming shortened V by 2 bases and J by 3 bases, and 11 bases separated the two germline ends. This CDR3 is CASSLNSQVYEQYF. Written as DNA, the CDR3 is TGTGCCAGCAGCTTAAACAGTCAAGTCTACGAGCAGTACTTC.

The CDR3 reads CASSPDGLNQPQHF. CDR3 in DNA: TGTGCCAGCAGCCCGGACGGGCTAAATCAGCCCCAGCATTTT. This rearrangement joins TRBV9 to TRBJ1-5; D is unresolved. V was trimmed by 4 bases and J by 4 bases, leaving 12 bases between them. Per the germline V gene, CDR1 is SGDLS and CDR2 is YYNGEE. This CDR3 contains 14 residues. Full variable domain (missing parts from reference TRBV9 and TRBJ1-5): DSGVTQTPKHLITATGQRVTLRCSPRSGDLSVYWYQQSLDQGLQFLIQYYNGEERAKGNILERFSAQQFPDLHSELNLSSLELGDSALYFCASSPDGLNQPQHFGDGTRLSIL.

The chain uses TRBV5-4 and TRBJ2-3, with D perhaps matching TRBD1 (6 bases). Germline V gives CDR1 SGHNT, CDR2 YYREEE (reference sequence). The CDR3 totals 14 residues. With 0 bases removed from V and 2 bases from J, the gap between germline ends came to 7 bases. Here the CDR3 DNA reads TGTGCCAGCAGCTTGGGGACAGCCACAGATACGCAGTATTTT. It encodes CASSLGTATDTQYF.

The chain is built from TRBV5-1 and TRBJ2-6, with D unclear. CDR1 and CDR2 from the germline V gene are SGHRS and YFSETQ. There are 15 residues in the CDR3. V lost 4 bases and J lost 2, with 10 bases in between. Written as DNA, the CDR3 is TGCGCCAGCAGCGATGGTCGAGCTGGGGCCAACGTCCTGACTTTC. Protein product: CASSDGRAGANVLTF.

The chain has TRBV6-5 and TRBJ2-7, with 9 bases identical to TRBD2. CDR1 is MNHEY and CDR2 is SVGAGI in the germline V gene. The V segment lost 6 bases and the J segment 3 bases; nucleotides outside the gene matches: 9. This CDR3 region has 15 residues. DNA of the CDR3: TGTGCCAGCAGACGGGAACTAGCGGGCTACTACGAGCAGTACTTC. Protein sequence: CASRRELAGYYEQYF.

The V gene is TRBV9, the J gene TRBJ2-7, with 14 bases matching TRBD2. The CDR3 consists of 17 residues. Germline V gene lookup returns CDR1 SGDLS and CDR2 YYNGEE. The V gene end was trimmed by 4 bases and the J gene end by 5 bases; junction bases not matched to a gene: 11. The CDR3 sequence: CASSQGLAGESNHEQYF. The CDR3 DNA is TGTGCCAGCAGCCAGGGACTAGCGGGAGAGTCCAATCACGAGCAGTACTTC. Full variable domain (outside the CDR3, taken from reference TRBV9 and TRBJ2-7): DSGVTQTPKHLITATGQRVTLRCSPRSGDLSVYWYQQSLDQGLQFLIQYYNGEERAKGNILERFSAQQFPDLHSELNLSSLELGDSALYFCASSQGLAGESNHEQYFGPGTRLTVT.

V usage is TRBV9 and J usage is TRBJ1-2; unclear D gene. CDR1 is SGDLS, CDR2 YYNGEE, per germline. The CDR3 sequence is 13 residues long. Trimming took 2 bases from V and 4 from J, leaving 9 bases between them. The CDR3 sequence: CASSVRGTYGYTF. The CDR3 bases are TGTGCCAGCAGCGTCCGTGGTACCTATGGCTACACCTTC.

The chain links TRBV28 to TRBJ2-5, with D perhaps TRBD2 (5 bases). The V gene lost 10 bases and the J gene lost 5 bases, with 20 bases spanning the gap. CDR1 and CDR2 (germline): MDHEN, SYDVKM. The CDR3 has 14 amino acids. The CDR3 nucleotides are TGTGCCACCCTACGCGAATACGGGGTGGAGACCCAGTACTTC. It encodes CATLREYGVETQYF.

The chain links TRBV2 to TRBJ2-7; D is unclear. With 4 bases removed from V and 7 bases from J, the gap between germline ends came to 11 bases. This CDR3 region has 12 residues. Germline-derived CDR1 and CDR2 are SNHLY and FYNNEI. The CDR3 protein is CASSVRTWEQYF. Written as DNA, the CDR3 is TGTGCCAGCAGTGTTCGGACGTGGGAGCAGTACTTC.

The chain couples TRBV19 to TRBJ2-7, with 10 positions matching TRBD1. Looked up from germline, CDR1 is LNHDA and CDR2 is SQIVND (reference sequence). The CDR3 length is 15 residues. Unmatched junction bases numbered 5, after V lost 4 bases and J lost 2 bases. DNA for the CDR3: TGTGCCAGTAGTAACACCGGGACAGGGGCCTACGAGCAGTACTTC. Its translation: CASSNTGTGAYEQYF.

The count of this clone is one. The V gene is TRBV5-1, the J gene TRBJ2-7; 8 nucleotides line up with TRBD1. J lost 5 bases, V lost 0 bases, and 7 bases had no gene match. CDR3 length: 15 amino acids. CDR1 and CDR2 (germline): SGHRS, YFSETQ. The CDR3 protein is CASSLGTGFTNEQYF. The CDR3 DNA is TGCGCCAGCAGCTTGGGGACAGGGTTTACGAACGAGCAGTACTTC.

To note about this clone: The same CDR3 can be traced to other DNA sequences in this sample. The gene calls are TRBV5-1 and TRBJ1-3, with D uncertain. Between the trimmed V and J ends, which lost 0 bases and 3 bases, there was a span of 7 bases. This CDR3 has 14 residues. The germline gives CDR1 SGHRS, CDR2 YFSETQ. The CDR3: CASSLVGIGNTIYF. In nucleotides, the CDR3 is TGCGCCAGCAGCTTGGTTGGGATTGGAAACACCATATATTTT.

The V and J genes are TRBV29-1 and TRBJ2-7; TRBD2 agrees at 12 bases. CDR1 and CDR2 (germline): SQVTM, ANQGSEA. V was pared by 2 bases and J by 3 bases, with 2 bases of the junction left unmatched. The CDR3 is 14 residues long. The CDR3 DNA reads as TGCAGCGTTGAAATACTAGCGGGGGGCTACGAGCAGTACTTC. Translated, it gives CSVEILAGGYEQYF.

The chain links TRBV10-3 to TRBJ2-3; the D gene is possibly TRBD2 (5 bases). Trimming removed 4 bases at V and 2 bases at J, with 16 bases between. This CDR3 spans 16 amino acids. CDR1 is ENHRY, CDR2 SYGVKD, per germline. The CDR3 region is CAISGSRRANTDTQYF. The CDR3 coding sequence is TGTGCCATCAGTGGGTCTCGGCGGGCCAACACAGATACGCAGTATTTT.